These T cell receptor beta chains were read from a single sample in a study of cytomegalovirus exposure and HLA in healthy donors. Clones were read by immunoSEQ multiplex PCR, and TCRdb kept only the in-frame ones, dropping some. Of about 43,000 clones in the sample, 60% to 70% are singletons; the top ten hold approximately 12%. The sequenced material came from PBMCs. The receptors come from a man aged 55 to 70 in good health and CMV-seropositive. Each CDR3 is given with its conserved first and last residue. A D gene is named only where the DNA matches it firmly. The size field is filled for only some rows; it gives once, few, many or a size class.

>NA|TRBV5-4|NA|TRBJ1-2
TGTGCCAGCAGCCAGGGACAAACGAGGGACTATGGCTACACCTTC
CASSQGQTRDYGYTF
>NA|TRBV5-4|TRBD1|TRBJ1-2
TGTGCCAGCAGCGTCAGGGGGCGGTCTGGCTACACCTTC
CASSVRGRSGYTF
>NA|TRBV6-4|TRBD2|TRBJ2-1
TGTGCCAGCAGTGTTCTAGCGGGAGATTACAATGAGCAGTTCTTC
CASSVLAGDYNEQFF
>NA|TRBV5-6|NA|TRBJ2-7
TGTGCCAGCAGCTACCGGGACTTCCATGACCACGAGCAGTACTTC
CASSYRDFHDHEQYF
>NA|TRBV11-3|NA|TRBJ1-1
TGTGCCAGCAGCTTAGGCGCAAACACTGAAGCTTTCTTT
CASSLGANTEAFF
>NA|TRBV27|TRBD1|TRBJ1-1
TGTGCCAGCAGCTGGGACAGGAACACTGAAGCTTTCTTT
CASSWDRNTEAFF
>few|TRBV23-1|NA|TRBJ1-5
TGCGCCAGCAGTCAATCGGTCGTCCAGGGGCTGAATCAGCCCCAGCATTTT
CASSQSVVQGLNQPQHF
>few|TRBV11-2|TRBD2|TRBJ2-7
TGTGCCAGCAGCTTTTTCCCGGGAGGGGTGTACGAGCAGTACTTC
CASSFFPGGVYEQYF
>NA|TRBV4-3|NA|TRBJ1-4
TGCGCCAGCAGCCAAGCGCAGGGAGGGGAAAAACTGTTTTTT
CASSQAQGGEKLFF
>NA|TRBV19|NA|TRBJ2-7
TGTGCCAGTAGTATACACGGCAGGGGATACGTCTATGGAAGTTACGAGCAGTACTTC
CASSIHGRGYVYGSYEQYF
>NA|TRBV20-1|TRBD1|TRBJ2-1
TGCAGTGCTAACCTAGACAGGACAGGGTTCTTC
CSANLDRTGFF
>few|TRBV9|NA|TRBJ1-1
TGTGCCAGCAGCGTCGGACAGCGGAACACTGAAGCTTTCTTT
CASSVGQRNTEAFF
>NA|TRBV5-1|TRBD2|TRBJ2-7
TGCGCCAGCAGCAACCCTGCGGGAGAGAGCTCCTACGAGCAGTACTTC
CASSNPAGESSYEQYF
>few|TRBV5-1|NA|TRBJ1-3
TGCGCCAGCAGCTTGATCGCGGCCAGCTCTGGAAACACCATATATTTT
CASSLIAASSGNTIYF
>once|TRBV6-6|NA|TRBJ1-1
TGTGCCAGCAGTTATGACAGTTCGCCGAACACTGAAGCTTTCTTT
CASSYDSSPNTEAFF
>NA|TRBV27|NA|TRBJ2-1
TGTGCCAGCAGTTTAAGTCCGGGACTCTCCTACAATGAGCAGTTCTTC
CASSLSPGLSYNEQFF